This TCR beta chain was sequenced in a study of blood T cell repertoires in COVID-19. Some clones are missing from TCRdb's copy, which holds only in-frame ones; the method was immunoSEQ multiplex PCR. The sample lists about 300,000 clones, roughly 91% seen once, with roughly 2.9% in the top ten. The CDR3 has 15 residues. Germline V CDR1 and CDR2: SGHRS, YFSETQ. Trimming took 3 bases from V and 3 from J; bases not matched to a gene: 7. The sequence was collected from a woman aged 50 to 60 who had been exposed to COVID-19. The chain uses TRBV5-1 and TRBJ1-2, with 8 bases fitting TRBD1. The sequenced sample consisted of PBMCs or T cells enriched from blood (not recorded which). The CDR3 loop is CASSWAGTGDYGYTF. The CDR3 DNA reads as TGCGCCAGCAGCTGGGCCGGGACAGGCGACTATGGCTACACCTTC.